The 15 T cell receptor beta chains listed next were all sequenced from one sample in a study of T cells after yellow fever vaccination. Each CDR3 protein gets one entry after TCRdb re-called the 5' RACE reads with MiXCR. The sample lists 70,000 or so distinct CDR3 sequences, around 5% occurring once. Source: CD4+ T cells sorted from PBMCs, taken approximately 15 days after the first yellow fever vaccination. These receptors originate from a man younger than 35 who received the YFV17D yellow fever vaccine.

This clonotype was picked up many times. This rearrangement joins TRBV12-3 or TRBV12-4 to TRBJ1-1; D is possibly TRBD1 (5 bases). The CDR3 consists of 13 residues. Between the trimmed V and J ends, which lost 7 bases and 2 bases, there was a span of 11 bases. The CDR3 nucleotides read TGTGCCAGCAACCCGACAGAAAACACTGAAGCTTTCTTT. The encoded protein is CASNPTENTEAFF.

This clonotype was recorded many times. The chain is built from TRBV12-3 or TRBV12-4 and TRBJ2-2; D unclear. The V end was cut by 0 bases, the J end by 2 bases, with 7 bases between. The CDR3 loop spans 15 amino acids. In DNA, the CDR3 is TGTGCCAGCAGTTTAGCGGGCAAAAACACCGGGGAGCTGTTTTTT. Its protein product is CASSLAGKNTGELFF.

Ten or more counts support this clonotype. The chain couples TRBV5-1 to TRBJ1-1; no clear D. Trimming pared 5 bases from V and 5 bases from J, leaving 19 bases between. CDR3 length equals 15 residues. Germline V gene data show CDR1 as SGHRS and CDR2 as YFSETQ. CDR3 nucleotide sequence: TGCGCCAGCAGACACTACGGGAGAGGGAGGACTGAAGCTTTCTTT. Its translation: CASRHYGRGRTEAFF.

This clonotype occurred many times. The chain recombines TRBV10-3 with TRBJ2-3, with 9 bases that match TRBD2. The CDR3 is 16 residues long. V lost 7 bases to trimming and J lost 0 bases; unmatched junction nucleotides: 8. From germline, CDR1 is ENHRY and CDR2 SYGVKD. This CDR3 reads CAITAGGGASTDTQYF. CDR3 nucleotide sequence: TGTGCCATCACGGCTGGCGGGGGGGCCAGCACAGATACGCAGTATTTT.

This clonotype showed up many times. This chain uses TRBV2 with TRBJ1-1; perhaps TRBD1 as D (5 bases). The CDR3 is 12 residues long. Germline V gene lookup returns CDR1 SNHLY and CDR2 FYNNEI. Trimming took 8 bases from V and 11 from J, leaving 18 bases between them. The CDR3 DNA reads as TGTGCCAGCGGATCGGGAGGGGCGGCGGCTTTCTTT. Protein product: CASGSGGAAAFF.

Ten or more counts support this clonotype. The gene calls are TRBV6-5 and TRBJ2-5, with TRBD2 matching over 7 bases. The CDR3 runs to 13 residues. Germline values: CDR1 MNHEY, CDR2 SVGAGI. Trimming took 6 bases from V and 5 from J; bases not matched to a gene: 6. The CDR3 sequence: CASRLAIGETQYF. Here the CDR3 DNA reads TGTGCCAGCAGACTAGCGATTGGGGAGACCCAGTACTTC.

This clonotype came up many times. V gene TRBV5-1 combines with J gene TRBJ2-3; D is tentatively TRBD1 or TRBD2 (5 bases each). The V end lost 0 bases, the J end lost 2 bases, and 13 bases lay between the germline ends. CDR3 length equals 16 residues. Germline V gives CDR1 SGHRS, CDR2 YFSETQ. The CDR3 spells CASSLASGTVTDTQYF. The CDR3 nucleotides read TGCGCCAGCAGCTTGGCGTCTGGGACGGTCACAGATACGCAGTATTTT. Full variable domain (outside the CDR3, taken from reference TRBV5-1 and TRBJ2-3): KAGVTQTPRYLIKTRGQQVTLSCSPISGHRSVSWYQQTPGQGLQFLFEYFSETQRNKGNFPGRFSGRQFSNSRSEMNVSTLELGDSALYLCASSLASGTVTDTQYFGPGTRLTVL.

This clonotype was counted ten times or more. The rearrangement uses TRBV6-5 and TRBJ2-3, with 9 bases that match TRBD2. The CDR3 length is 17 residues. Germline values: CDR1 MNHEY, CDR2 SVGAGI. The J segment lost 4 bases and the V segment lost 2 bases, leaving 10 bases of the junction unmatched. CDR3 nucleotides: TGTGCCAGCAGTTACGGGGCGGGGGGGCCTATCGCAGATACGCAGTATTTT. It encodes CASSYGAGGPIADTQYF.

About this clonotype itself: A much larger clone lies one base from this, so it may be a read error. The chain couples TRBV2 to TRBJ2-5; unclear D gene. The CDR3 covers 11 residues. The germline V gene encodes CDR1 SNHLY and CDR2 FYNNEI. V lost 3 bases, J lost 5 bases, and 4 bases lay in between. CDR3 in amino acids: CASSDWETQYF. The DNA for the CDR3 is TGTGCCAGCAGTGATTGGGAGACCCAGTACTTC. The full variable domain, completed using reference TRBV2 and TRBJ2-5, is EPEVTQTPSHQVTQMGQEVILRCVPISNHLYFYWYRQILGQKVEFLVSFYNNEISEKSEIFDDQFSVERPDGSNFTLKIRSTKLEDSAMYFCASSDWETQYFGPGTRLLVL.

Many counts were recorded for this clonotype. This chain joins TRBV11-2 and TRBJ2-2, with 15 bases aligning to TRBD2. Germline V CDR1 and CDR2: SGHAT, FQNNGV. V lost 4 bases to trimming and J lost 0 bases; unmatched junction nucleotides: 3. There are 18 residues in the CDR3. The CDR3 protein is CASSSWTSGGANTGELFF. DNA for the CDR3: TGTGCCAGCAGCTCGTGGACTAGCGGGGGGGCGAACACCGGGGAGCTGTTTTTT.

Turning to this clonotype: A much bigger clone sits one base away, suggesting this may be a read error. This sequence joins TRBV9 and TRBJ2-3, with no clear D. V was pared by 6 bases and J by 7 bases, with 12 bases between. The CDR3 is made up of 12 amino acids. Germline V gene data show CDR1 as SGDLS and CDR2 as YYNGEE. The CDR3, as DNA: TGTGCCAGCATCGCGACCATCAATACGCAGTATTTT. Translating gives CASIATINTQYF.

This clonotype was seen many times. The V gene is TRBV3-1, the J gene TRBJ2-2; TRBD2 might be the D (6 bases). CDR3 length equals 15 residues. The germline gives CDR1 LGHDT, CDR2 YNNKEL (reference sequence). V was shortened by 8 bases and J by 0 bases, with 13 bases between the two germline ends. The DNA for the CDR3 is TGTGCCAGCCAAGTGCGGGGAACGAACACCGGGGAGCTGTTTTTT. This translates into CASQVRGTNTGELFF.

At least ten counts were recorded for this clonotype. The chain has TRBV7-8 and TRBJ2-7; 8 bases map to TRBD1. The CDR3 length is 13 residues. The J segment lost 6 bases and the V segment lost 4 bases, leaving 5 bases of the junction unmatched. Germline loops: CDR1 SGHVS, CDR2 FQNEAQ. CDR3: CASSYNDRGEQYF. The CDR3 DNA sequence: TGTGCCAGCAGCTACAATGACAGGGGCGAGCAGTACTTC.

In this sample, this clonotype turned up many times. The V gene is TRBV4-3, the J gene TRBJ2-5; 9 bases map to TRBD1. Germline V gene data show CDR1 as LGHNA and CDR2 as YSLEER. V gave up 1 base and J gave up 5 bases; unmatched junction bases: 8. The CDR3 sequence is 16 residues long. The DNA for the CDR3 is TGCGCCAGCAGCCAAGGAGACAGGGGGAGCGTGGAGACCCAGTACTTC. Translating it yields CASSQGDRGSVETQYF.

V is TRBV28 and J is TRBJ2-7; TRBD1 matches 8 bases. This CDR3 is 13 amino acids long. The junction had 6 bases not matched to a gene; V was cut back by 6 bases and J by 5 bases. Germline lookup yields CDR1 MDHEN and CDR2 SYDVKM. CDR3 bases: TGTGCCAGCAGAGACAGGGGAATCGACGAGCAGTACGTC. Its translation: CASRDRGIDEQYV.